The source of this TCR beta chain is a study of blood T cell repertoires in COVID-19. Study context: Spain, Italy and the United States supplied samples that represented acute and convalescent COVID-19. Nucleic acid was either cDNA or gDNA, and it came from T cells, B-cell-depleted T cells, or PBMCs.

Assay used: immunoSEQ multiplex PCR; TCRdb lists only in-frame clones, some missing. Of fewer than 110,000 clones in the sample, about 91% are singletons; the top ten hold roughly 17%. The V gene's germline CDR1 is SGHTA and CDR2 FQGNSA. The CDR3 runs 16 residues. The trim removed 0 bases at V and 6 bases at J, leaving 10 bases unmatched. This clone was seen once. This sequence originates from a man aged 50-60 years with acute or convalescent COVID-19. This chain links TRBV7-2 with TRBJ2-7, with TRBD2 matching over 8 bases. The sequenced sample consisted of peripheral blood. This CDR3 reads CASSLALGAGVSEQYF. As DNA, the CDR3 is TGTGCCAGCAGCTTAGCGCTCGGAGCGGGGGTCAGCGAGCAGTACTTC.